These T cell receptor beta chains were read from a single sample in a study of cytomegalovirus exposure and HLA in healthy donors. The protocol was immunoSEQ multiplex PCR, while the TCRdb copy is restricted to in-frame clones and leaves out a portion. The sample shows roughly 160,000 clones, roughly 75% of them seen only once. Sequencing input: PBMCs. These receptors all come from a female donor in good health and CMV-seronegative. Both conserved end residues are part of each CDR3. The D gene is left open where the match is weak. The size field is filled for only some rows; it gives once, few, many or a size class.

CDR3 length | D gene | clone size | J gene | V gene | CDR3 DNA | CDR3 protein
11 | . | . | TRBJ1-1 | TRBV29-1 | . | CSVFGRGSGFF
14 | . | . | TRBJ1-1 | TRBV6-6 | TGTGCCAGCAGTTACCCAGGGATGAACACTGAAGCTTTCTTT | CASSYPGMNTEAFF
11 | . | few | TRBJ1-2 | TRBV20-1 | TGCAGTGCTAGAGGCCCCGTTGGGCACACCTTC | CSARGPVGHTF
14 | TRBD1 | . | TRBJ2-7 | TRBV29-1 | TGCAGCGCACGGGCACAGGGGAGCTCCTACGAGCAGTACTTC | CSARAQGSSYEQYF
14 | . | few | TRBJ2-3 | TRBV9 | TGTGCCAGCAGCGTAGCACTGAACACAGATACGCAGTATTTT | CASSVALNTDTQYF
15 | TRBD1 | . | TRBJ2-1 | TRBV6-1 | TGTGCCAGCACCCGAGGGAGGCAGGGGGCCAATGAGCAGTTCTTC | CASTRGRQGANEQFF
13 | TRBD1 | . | TRBJ1-1 | TRBV5-5 | TGTGCCAGCAGCTTTGGGACAGCGACTGAAGCTTTCTTT | CASSFGTATEAFF
15 | . | . | TRBJ2-1 | TRBV28 | TGTGCCAGCAGTCTCCCACTAGAAGCGGTCAATGAGCAGTTCTTC | CASSLPLEAVNEQFF
19 | . | . | TRBJ1-5 | TRBV5-8 | TGTGCCAGCAGCTTGAGACCTTCCGGTGGCGGGCCCTCTAATCAGCCCCAGCATTTT | CASSLRPSGGGPSNQPQHF
14 | TRBD1 | . | TRBJ1-2 | TRBV7-2 | TGTGCCAGCAGCTTCCGGGACAGGGACTATGGCTACACCTTC | CASSFRDRDYGYTF
13 | . | . | TRBJ2-5 | TRBV7-9 | TGTGCCAGCAGCGGGGGTGGAGGGGAGACCCAGTACTTC | CASSGGGGETQYF
13 | TRBD1 | . | TRBJ2-1 | TRBV15 | TGTGCCACCAGTGCGGACAGGTACAATGAGCAGTTCTTC | CATSADRYNEQFF
13 | . | . | TRBJ1-5 | TRBV6-1 | TGTGCCAGCAGCCACCAAGAGCCACAGCCCCAGCATTTT | CASSHQEPQPQHF
15 | . | . | TRBJ1-3 | TRBV18 | TGTGCCAGCTCACCAGACAGAAGCTCTGGAAACACCATATATTTT | CASSPDRSSGNTIYF
14 | . | . | TRBJ1-2 | TRBV6-1 | TGTGCCAGCAGTAAAGCACAGCCTACTCATGGCTACACCTTC | CASSKAQPTHGYTF
14 | . | . | TRBJ1-4 | TRBV19 | TGTGCCAGTAGCATCCGCGACGGGAATGAAAAACTGTTTTTT | CASSIRDGNEKLFF
16 | . | . | TRBJ1-6 | TRBV6-5 | TGTGCCAGCAGTTATTCCCGGACAGAGGGCAATTCACCCCTCCACTTT | CASSYSRTEGNSPLHF
15 | . | . | TRBJ2-1 | TRBV9 | TGTGCCAGCAGCGTAGATCGACTATTCTACAATGAGCAGTTCTTC | CASSVDRLFYNEQFF
15 | . | . | TRBJ1-1 | TRBV5-1 | TGCGCCAGCAGCCTGGAACTGACAGGCGGCACTGAAGCTTTCTTT | CASSLELTGGTEAFF
16 | TRBD1 | . | TRBJ2-7 | TRBV9 | TGTGCCAGCAGCGCCTCACCCGGGACAGGGGGAGGCGAGCAGTACTTC | CASSASPGTGGGEQYF
16 | TRBD1 | . | TRBJ2-2 | TRBV7-2 | TGTGCCAGCAGCCAGCAATCGACAGGGAATACCGGGGAGCTGTTTTTT | CASSQQSTGNTGELFF
16 | TRBD2 | . | TRBJ2-3 | TRBV7-2 | TGTGCCAGCAGCCAGGGACTAGCGGGGAGAGGGGATACGCAGTATTTT | CASSQGLAGRGDTQYF
14 | TRBD2 | . | TRBJ2-7 | TRBV19 | TGTGCCAGTAGTATGGGAGGGTCTAGCTACGAGCAGTACTTC | CASSMGGSSYEQYF
15 | . | . | TRBJ1-2 | TRBV5-6 | TGTGCCAGCAGCTCCGGGCGGGGGACCTACTATGGCTACACCTTC | CASSSGRGTYYGYTF
13 | . | . | TRBJ1-2 | TRBV6-5 | TGTGCCAGCAGTTCACCCAGGAACTATGGCTACACCTTC | CASSSPRNYGYTF
16 | . | . | TRBJ2-4 | TRBV27 | TGTGCCAGCAGTTTGCATCCTGAGGGAGCCAAAAACATTCAGTACTTC | CASSLHPEGAKNIQYF
16 | . | . | TRBJ1-3 | TRBV9 | TGTGCCAGCAGCGTAGGAAGGGGGTCTGGTGGAAACACCATATATTTT | CASSVGRGSGGNTIYF
14 | . | few | TRBJ1-2 | TRBV21-1 | TGTGCCAGCAGAAGAGACAGGGTGGCCTATGGCTACACCTTC | CASRRDRVAYGYTF
15 | TRBD2 | . | TRBJ2-7 | TRBV11-2 | TGTGCCAGCAGCTTGACTAGCGGGGGGGACTACGAGCAGTACTTC | CASSLTSGGDYEQYF
16 | TRBD1 | . | TRBJ1-2 | TRBV30 | TGTGCCTGGAGTGTACTCCGGGACAGGGGCGACTATGGCTACACCTTC | CAWSVLRDRGDYGYTF
18 | TRBD2 | . | TRBJ2-1 | TRBV19 | TGTGCCAGTAGTCCCGGATGGATAGCGGGAGCCCCCTACAATGAGCAGTTCTTC | CASSPGWIAGAPYNEQFF
12 | . | few | TRBJ1-3 | TRBV6-5 | TGTGCCAGCACCCAAACTGGAAACACCATATATTTT | CASTQTGNTIYF
15 | . | . | TRBJ2-3 | TRBV7-3 | TGTGCCAGCAGCTCAACGGGGGCTAACACAGATACGCAGTATTTT | CASSSTGANTDTQYF
12 | . | once | TRBJ2-3 | TRBV7-9 | TGTGCCAGCAGCCCCAGGGCAGATACGCAGTATTTT | CASSPRADTQYF
14 | . | . | TRBJ2-7 | TRBV11-2 | TGTGCCAGCAGGACCGCGGGGCTAGCAGCCGAGCAGTACTTC | CASRTAGLAAEQYF
17 | . | . | TRBJ2-4 | TRBV19 | TGTGCCAGTAGTATTGGCGGCTTTACCCTGGCCAAAAACATTCAGTACTTC | CASSIGGFTLAKNIQYF
16 | TRBD1 | . | TRBJ2-4 | TRBV19 | TGTGCCAGTAGTAAGGCCCTCGGACAGGGGAGTAACATTCAGTACTTC | CASSKALGQGSNIQYF
14 | . | . | TRBJ2-2 | TRBV7-3 | TGTGCCAGCAGCTTGGGACTGAACACCGGGGAGCTGTTTTTT | CASSLGLNTGELFF
15 | TRBD1 | . | TRBJ2-7 | TRBV6-6 | TGTGCCAGCAGTTCGGGACAGGGGAGGTCCTACGAGCAGTACTTC | CASSSGQGRSYEQYF
16 | . | . | TRBJ2-5 | TRBV6-5 | TGTGCCAGCAGTTACCGTCCACAGGGCCTCCAAGAGACCCAGTACTTC | CASSYRPQGLQETQYF
13 | . | . | TRBJ2-3 | TRBV18 | TGTGCCAGCTCACCACTTAGCGGAGATACGCAGTATTTT | CASSPLSGDTQYF
16 | . | . | TRBJ2-1 | TRBV5-4 | TGTGCCAGCAGCTTGGGGGCCCCAAGCTCCTACAATGAGCAGTTCTTC | CASSLGAPSSYNEQFF
18 | TRBD1 | . | TRBJ1-2 | TRBV9 | TGTGCCAGCTCCGCACAGTCCGGGACAGGGGTTTCTAACTATGGCTACACCTTC | CASSAQSGTGVSNYGYTF
16 | TRBD2 | few | TRBJ2-1 | TRBV19 | TGTGCCAGTAGTACGGGACTAGGAGGGACCTACAATGAGCAGTTCTTC | CASSTGLGGTYNEQFF
18 | TRBD1 | . | TRBJ2-4 | TRBV19 | TGTGCCAGTAGTATATTCCCCGGGGACAGCATAGCCAAAAACATTCAGTACTTC | CASSIFPGDSIAKNIQYF
14 | TRBD1 | few | TRBJ2-7 | TRBV4-3 | TGCGCCAGCAGCCAAGAATACAGGGGTCACGAGCAGTACTTC | CASSQEYRGHEQYF
13 | . | . | TRBJ1-5 | TRBV12-5 | TGTGCTAGTGCTCAGGGCGGCAATCAGCCCCAGCATTTT | CASAQGGNQPQHF
13 | TRBD2 | . | TRBJ2-2 | TRBV7-9 | TGTGCCAGCAGCCCGGCGGGAGGTTGGGAGCTGTTTTTT | CASSPAGGWELFF
13 | TRBD1 | . | TRBJ1-4 | TRBV28 | TGTGCCAGCAGGGGACAGGAGCATGAAAAACTGTTTTTT | CASRGQEHEKLFF
16 | . | . | TRBJ2-5 | TRBV15 | TGTGCCACCAGCAGAGATTATGCCGCCGGCCAAGAGACCCAGTACTTC | CATSRDYAAGQETQYF
16 | TRBD2 | . | TRBJ2-1 | TRBV7-9 | TGTGCCAGCAGCTTAACTAGCGGGAGGGGAGGCAATGAGCAGTTCTTC | CASSLTSGRGGNEQFF